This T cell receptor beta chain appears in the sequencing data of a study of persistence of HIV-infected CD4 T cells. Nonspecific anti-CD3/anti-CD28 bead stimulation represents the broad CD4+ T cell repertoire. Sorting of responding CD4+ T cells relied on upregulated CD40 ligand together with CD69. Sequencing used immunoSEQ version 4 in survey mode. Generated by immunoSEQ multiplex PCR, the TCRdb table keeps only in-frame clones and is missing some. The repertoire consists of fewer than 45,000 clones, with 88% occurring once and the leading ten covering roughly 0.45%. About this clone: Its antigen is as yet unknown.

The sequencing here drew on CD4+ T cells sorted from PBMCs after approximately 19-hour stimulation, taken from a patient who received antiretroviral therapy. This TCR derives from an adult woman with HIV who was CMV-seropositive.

CDR3 DNA sequence: TGCGCCAGCAGTAAAGAAATCGGGGGTAATTCACCCCTCCACTTT. It codes for CASSKEIGGNSPLHF. V gene TRBV5-1 combines with J gene TRBJ1-6, with D tentatively TRBD1 (5 bases). Germline values: CDR1 SGHRS, CDR2 YFSETQ. V was pared by 5 bases and J by 6 bases, with 15 bases between. CDR3 length: 15 amino acids.